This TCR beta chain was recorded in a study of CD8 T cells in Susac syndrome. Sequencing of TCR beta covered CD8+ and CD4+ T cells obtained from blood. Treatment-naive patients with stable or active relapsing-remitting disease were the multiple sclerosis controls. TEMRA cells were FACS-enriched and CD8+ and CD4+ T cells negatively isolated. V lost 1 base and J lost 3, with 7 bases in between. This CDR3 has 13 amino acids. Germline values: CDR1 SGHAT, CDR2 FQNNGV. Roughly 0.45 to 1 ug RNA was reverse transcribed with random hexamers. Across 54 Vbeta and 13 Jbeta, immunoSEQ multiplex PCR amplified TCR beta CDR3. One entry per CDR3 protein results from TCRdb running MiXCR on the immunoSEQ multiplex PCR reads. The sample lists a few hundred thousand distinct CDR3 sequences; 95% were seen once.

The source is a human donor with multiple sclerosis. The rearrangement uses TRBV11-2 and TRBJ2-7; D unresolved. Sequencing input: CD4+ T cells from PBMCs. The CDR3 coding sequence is TGTGCCAGCAGCTTAGTAATAGTCTACGAGCAGTACTTC. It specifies CASSLVIVYEQYF. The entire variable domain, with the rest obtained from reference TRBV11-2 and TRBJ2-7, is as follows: EAGVAQSPRYKIIEKRQSVAFWCNPISGHATLYWYQQILGQGPKLLIQFQNNGVVDDSQLPKDRFSAERLKGVDSTLKIQPAKLEDSAVYLCASSLVIVYEQYFGPGTRLTVT.